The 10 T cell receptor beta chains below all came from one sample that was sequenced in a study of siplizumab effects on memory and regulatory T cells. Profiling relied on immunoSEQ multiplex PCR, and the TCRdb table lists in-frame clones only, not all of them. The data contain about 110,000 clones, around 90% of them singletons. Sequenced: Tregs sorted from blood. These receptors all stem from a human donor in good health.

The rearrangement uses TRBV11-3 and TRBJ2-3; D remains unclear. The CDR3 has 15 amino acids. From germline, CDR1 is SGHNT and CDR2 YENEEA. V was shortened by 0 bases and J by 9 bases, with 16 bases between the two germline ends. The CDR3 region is CASSLESGPEVTQYF. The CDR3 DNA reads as TGTGCCAGCAGCTTAGAGTCCGGACCCGAGGTAACGCAGTATTTT.

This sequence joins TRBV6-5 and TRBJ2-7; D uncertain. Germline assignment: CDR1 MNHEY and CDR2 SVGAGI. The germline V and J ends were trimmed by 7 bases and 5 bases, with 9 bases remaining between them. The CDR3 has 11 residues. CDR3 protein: CASTLAHEQYF. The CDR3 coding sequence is TGTGCCAGCACCCTTGCCCACGAGCAGTACTTC.

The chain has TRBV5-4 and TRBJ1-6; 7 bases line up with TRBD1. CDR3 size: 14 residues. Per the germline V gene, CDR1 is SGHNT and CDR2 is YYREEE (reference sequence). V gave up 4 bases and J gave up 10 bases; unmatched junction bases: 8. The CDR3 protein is CASSLQGRESPLHF. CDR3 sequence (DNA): TGTGCCAGCAGCCTACAGGGGAGGGAGTCACCCCTCCACTTT.

DNA of the CDR3: TGTGCCAGTAGTATAGGGACAGGGAGGGATCAGCCCCAGCATTTT. Encoded protein: CASSIGTGRDQPQHF. This sequence joins TRBV19 and TRBJ1-5, with TRBD1 matching 8 bases. CDR1 is LNHDA, CDR2 SQIVND, per germline (reference sequence). The CDR3 loop spans 15 amino acids. V dropped 1 base and J dropped 5; count of bases not matched to a gene: 4.

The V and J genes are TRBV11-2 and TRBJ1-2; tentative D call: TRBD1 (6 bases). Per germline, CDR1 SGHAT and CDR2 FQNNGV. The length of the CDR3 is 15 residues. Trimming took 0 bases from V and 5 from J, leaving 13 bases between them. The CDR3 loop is CASSLDLGGLYGYTF. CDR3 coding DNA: TGTGCCAGCAGCTTAGATCTCGGGGGCTTATATGGCTACACCTTC. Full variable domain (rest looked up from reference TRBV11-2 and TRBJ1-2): EAGVAQSPRYKIIEKRQSVAFWCNPISGHATLYWYQQILGQGPKLLIQFQNNGVVDDSQLPKDRFSAERLKGVDSTLKIQPAKLEDSAVYLCASSLDLGGLYGYTFGSGTRLTVV.

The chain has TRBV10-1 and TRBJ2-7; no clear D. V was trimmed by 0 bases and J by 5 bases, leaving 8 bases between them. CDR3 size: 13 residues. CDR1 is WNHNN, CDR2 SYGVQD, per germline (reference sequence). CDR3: CASSESVWNEQYF. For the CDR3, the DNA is TGCGCCAGCAGTGAGTCGGTATGGAACGAGCAGTACTTC.

CDR3 region: CASSRTGTYEQYF. The CDR3 nucleotides are TGTGCCAGTAGTCGGACAGGGACCTACGAGCAGTACTTC. This rearrangement joins TRBV19 to TRBJ2-7; 8 nucleotides align to TRBD1. After removal of 5 bases from V and 2 bases from J, the junction contained 2 bases not matched to a gene. Looked up from germline, CDR1 is LNHDA and CDR2 is SQIVND (reference sequence). The CDR3 loop spans 13 amino acids.

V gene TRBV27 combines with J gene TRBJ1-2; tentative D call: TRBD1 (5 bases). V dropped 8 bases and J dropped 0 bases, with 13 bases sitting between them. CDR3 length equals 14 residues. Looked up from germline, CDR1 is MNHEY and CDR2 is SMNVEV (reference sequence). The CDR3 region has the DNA TGTGCCAGCCGACTGGGGACTACTAACTATGGCTACACCTTC. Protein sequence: CASRLGTTNYGYTF.

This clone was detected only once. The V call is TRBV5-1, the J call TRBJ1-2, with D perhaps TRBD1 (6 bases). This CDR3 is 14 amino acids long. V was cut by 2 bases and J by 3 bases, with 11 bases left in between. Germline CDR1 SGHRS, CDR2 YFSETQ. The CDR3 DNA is TGCGCCAGCAGCTTCACCCCAGGGGACTATGGCTACACCTTC. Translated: CASSFTPGDYGYTF.

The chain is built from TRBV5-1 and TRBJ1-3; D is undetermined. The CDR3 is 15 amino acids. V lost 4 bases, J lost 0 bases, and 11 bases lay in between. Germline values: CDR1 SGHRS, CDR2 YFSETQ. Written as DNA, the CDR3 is TGCGCCAGCAGCCCAACAGAGGTCTCTGGAAACACCATATATTTT. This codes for CASSPTEVSGNTIYF.